This T cell receptor beta chain is from a study of cytomegalovirus exposure and HLA in healthy donors. Study-wide results and limits: The investigators catalogued about 170 TCR beta chains as cytomegalovirus-associated.

About this clone: Its cognate antigen is unknown.

A multiplex PCR was run with 60 Vbeta primers and 13 Jbeta primers. Profiled with immunoSEQ multiplex PCR; TCRdb holds only in-frame clones, not every one. The data contain just over 150,000 clones, 75% to 90% of them seen just once; the ten biggest clones take up about 2.1%. Material: PBMCs. The TCR was taken from a woman in her late teens or twenties in good health and CMV-seronegative.

CDR3 DNA: TGCGCCAGCAGCGCAGACAGGGCAGCCGGGGAGCTGTTTTTT. It yields the protein CASSADRAAGELFF. This sequence joins TRBV10-1 and TRBJ2-2, with 7 bases aligning to TRBD1. Germline V gene lookup returns CDR1 WNHNN and CDR2 SYGVQD (reference sequence). CDR3 size: 14 residues. The trim removed 6 bases at V and 6 bases at J, leaving 7 bases unmatched.